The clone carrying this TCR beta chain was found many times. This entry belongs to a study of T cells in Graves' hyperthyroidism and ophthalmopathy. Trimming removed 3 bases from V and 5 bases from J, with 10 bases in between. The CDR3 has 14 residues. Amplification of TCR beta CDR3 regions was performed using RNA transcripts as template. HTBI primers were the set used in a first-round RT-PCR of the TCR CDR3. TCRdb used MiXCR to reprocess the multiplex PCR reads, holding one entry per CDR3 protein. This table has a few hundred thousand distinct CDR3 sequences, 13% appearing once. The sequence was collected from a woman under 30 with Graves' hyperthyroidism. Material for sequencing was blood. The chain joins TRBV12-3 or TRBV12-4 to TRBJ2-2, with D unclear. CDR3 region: CASSLGVETGELFF. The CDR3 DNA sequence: TGTGCCAGCAGTTTGGGCGTGGAGACCGGGGAGCTGTTTTTT.